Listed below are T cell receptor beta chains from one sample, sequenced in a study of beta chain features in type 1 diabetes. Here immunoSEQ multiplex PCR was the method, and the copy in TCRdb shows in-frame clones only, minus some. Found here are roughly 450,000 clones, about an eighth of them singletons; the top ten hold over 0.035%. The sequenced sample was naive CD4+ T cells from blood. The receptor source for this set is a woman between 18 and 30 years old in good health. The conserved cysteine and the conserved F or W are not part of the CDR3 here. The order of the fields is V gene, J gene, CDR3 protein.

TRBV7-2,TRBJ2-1,ASNSGTAYNEQF
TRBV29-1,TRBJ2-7,SVGTGYEQY
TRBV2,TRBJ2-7,ASKRETDEQY
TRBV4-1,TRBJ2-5,ASSDSPGRNKETQY
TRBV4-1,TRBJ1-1,ASGDSFKFGAF
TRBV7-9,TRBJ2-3,ASSPDRGTTDTQY
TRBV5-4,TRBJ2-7,ASSLWSSYEQY
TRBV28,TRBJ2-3,ASSSTGGTDTQY
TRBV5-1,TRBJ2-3,ASSLGTSRGDTQY
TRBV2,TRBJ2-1,ASSPSVLQDNEQF
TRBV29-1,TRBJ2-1,SVGGGRVYNEQF
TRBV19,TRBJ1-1,ASKGQGQMNTEAF
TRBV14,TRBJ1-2,ASSHRDSPTHGYT
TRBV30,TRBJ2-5,AWTGAPTKETQY
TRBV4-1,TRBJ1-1,ASSQESRVMNTEAF
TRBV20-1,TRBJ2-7,SAHIAARQY
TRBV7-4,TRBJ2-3,ASSELQVLTDTQY
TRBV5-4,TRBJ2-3,ASSVTDTQY
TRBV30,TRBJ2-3,AWSSDWRRTDTQY
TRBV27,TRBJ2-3,ASSLSGLAGFLEDTQY
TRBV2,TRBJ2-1,ASNSRVSSYNEQF
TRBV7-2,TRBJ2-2,ASSLVMGGELF
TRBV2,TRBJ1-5,ASSVPGRQPQH
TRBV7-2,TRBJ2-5,ASSFRTSGGGTQY
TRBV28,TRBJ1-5,ASSPQGYGNQPQH
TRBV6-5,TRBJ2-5,ASSYSLYQETQY
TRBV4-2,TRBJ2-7,ASSQDLLPHYEQY
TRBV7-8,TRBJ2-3,ASSSELAGGPADTQY
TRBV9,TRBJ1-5,ASSARFSEPQH
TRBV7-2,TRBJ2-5,ASSLAGTGGETQY
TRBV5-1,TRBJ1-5,ASSVGDNRGQPQH
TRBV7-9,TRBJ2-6,ASGHSDRFSGANVLT
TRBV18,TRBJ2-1,ASSPTREGSGEQF
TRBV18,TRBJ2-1,ASSPIRGRHTEQF
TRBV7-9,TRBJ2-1,ASSLQAGGQGEQF
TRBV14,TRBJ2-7,ASSQRGPYEQY
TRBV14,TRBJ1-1,ASSHRVGGGNTEAF
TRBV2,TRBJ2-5,ASRLAGALRETQY
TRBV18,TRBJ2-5,ASSPILAGDRETQY
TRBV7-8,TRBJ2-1,ASSTRTGRDEQF
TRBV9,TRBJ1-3,ASSVEPGTSGNTIY
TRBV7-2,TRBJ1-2,ASSRRTATDEKINYGYT
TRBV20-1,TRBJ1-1,SAYRYTEAF
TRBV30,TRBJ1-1,AWSVWGPSTEAF
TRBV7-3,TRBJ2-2,ASSLNRAKNTGELF
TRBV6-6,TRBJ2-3,ASSYFSARTDTQY
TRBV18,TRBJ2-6,ASSPGLGSGANVLT
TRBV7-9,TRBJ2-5,ASSLGGGTQY
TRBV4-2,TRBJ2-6,ASSPTDGAGANVLT